This TCR beta chain originates from a study of shared clonotypes between healthy human individuals (dated by TCRdb to 2020 to 2022). Regarding the research as a whole: The cohort comprised a couple of women and a few men aged 18 to 49 years. Per donor, three plates each were used for CD4 naive and CD4 memory, two for CD8 naive, and one for CD8 memory. To estimate repertoire size and how much clonotype sharing occurs between individuals, the study deeply sequenced the blood TCR repertoires of roughly 5 healthy adults. Different laboratories and diverse techniques were used to prepare libraries and sequence TCR repertoires, to increase sequencing depth and limit assay-specific biases. Per donor, leukapheresis produced somewhere between about 0.94 and 9.5 billion PBMCs. Results and caveats for the whole study, not just this receptor: Sampling was restricted to blood, and TCR repertoires in tissues likely differ from the TCR repertoires found in blood. Because the study included a small number of donors, the genetic and exposure-history diversity represented was limited. Incomplete sequencing was indicated by rarefaction of sorted-subset datasets, despite the large sequencing depth. Pairwise subsampling led to the expectation that sequencing depth would affect the degree of clonotype sharing among donors. About 4.5% of naive CD4, around 4% of naive CD8, about 2.4% of memory CD4, and less than 0.45% of memory CD8 clonotypes were shared across several donors. Compared with non-shared clonotypes, clonotypes shared by all four sorted-subset donors had higher generation probabilities. Naive subsets generally had larger estimated clonotype richness than memory subsets.

Using the deep immunoSEQ assay, TCR CDR3 regions were amplified from genomic DNA by multiplex PCR. Extracted genomic DNA from each cell subset was distributed evenly across all wells of several immunoSEQ 96-well plates, and each plate was treated as a replicate. For sorted subsets, each replicate PCR was loaded with about 0.2 ug genomic DNA, equivalent to roughly 30,000 T cell genomes. Purified libraries were measured with a Qubit 3.0 fluorometer, size-checked on a Bioanalyzer 2100, and measured again with the KAPA Library Quantification kit. Each immunoSEQ 96-well plate was sequenced on its own single-read 150-cycle Illumina NextSeq 550 flow cell. The authors' pipeline ran thus. The immunoSEQ output contained only junctional sequences without quality scores, so filtering could not match that applied to full-length reads. To assign V/J genes and CDR3, sequences were annotated against IMGT germline references using PyIR, a Python wrapper for IgBLAST v1.9. Any read was removed if the V/J assignment was weak (E-value above 1e-6), the CDR3 was missing, or the read contained stop codons, out-of-frame junctions, or ambiguous translated residues. V3J clonotypes were defined as sequences sharing the same inferred V gene, J gene, and CDR3 amino acid sequence. The percentage overlap between two repertoires was calculated by dividing the number of shared unique clonotypes by the size of the smaller repertoire. Repertoire richness was assessed with RTK rarefaction, the Chao1 estimator, and Recon v2.1 estimates of unobserved clonotypes. Generation probabilities for all TCRbeta clonotypes obtained by the gDNA method from a handful of donors were computed using OLGA. TCRdb stores this immuneACCESS table with in-frame sequences only. Part of the clones is absent; in the studies checked, under half of the shortfall reflects unresolved V genes, and no reason is known for the rest. That table furnishes V, J and clone size, whereas the DNA furnished D and trimming. The sample contains under 2,500,000 clones, around 95% of them found a single time. Around 0.13% of the sample comes from the top ten.

Comment on this clone: The clone's antigen remains unknown. No clone much larger than this one lies a single base away; base qualities are absent.

Healthy HIV-negative adults with no recently reported acute infections or vaccinations were included as donors. Only Caucasian adults living in Nashville, Tennessee, USA were represented among the donors. CD4+ T cells were enriched through magnetic negative selection, after which naive cells were positively selected on CD45RA and the remaining negative fraction served as the memory subset. Blood was obtained by leukapheresis, after which PBMCs were separated by Ficoll-Histopaque density gradient centrifugation and cryopreserved in liquid nitrogen vapor phase. Analytical flow cytometry was used to check the purity and quantity of each magnetically sorted T cell population. Each sorted fraction had its genomic DNA isolated and then quantified by UV absorbance on a Nanodrop 2000c. The sequence was obtained from a man in his late teens or twenties in good health. What was sequenced was naive CD4+ T cells sorted from blood. The cell subset or site label for this specimen denotes: CD45RA+ positively selected.

The bases read TGCGCCAGCAGCTCGGACAGGGAGGAGACCCAGTACTTC. It translates to CASSSDREETQYF. The rearrangement combines TRBV4-1 with TRBJ2-5; 8 middle bases align to TRBD1. The CDR3 has 13 amino acids, counting the end cysteine and phenylalanine. The only DNA kept is the CDR3, 39 bases in frame from the first base. Compared with germline, V lacks 5 bases and J lacks 5 bases; bases without a gene match: 4. Based on the germline V gene, the CDR1 and CDR2 sequences are MGHRA and YSYEKL.